Listed below are T cell receptor beta chains from one sample, sequenced in a study of sequential checkpoint blockade in melanoma. Here immunoSEQ multiplex PCR was the method, and the copy in TCRdb shows in-frame clones only, minus some. The sample lists approximately 20,000 clones; about 69% were seen once. The starting material was tumor tissue (inferred from file names), obtained from a patient given nivolumab and ipilimumab in sequence. All receptors come from a human donor with melanoma. CDR3s include the opening cysteine and the closing phenylalanine or tryptophan. D genes are given only for firm matches. Not every row has a clone size; where given, it reads once, few, many or a size class.

D: TRBD1
V: TRBV6-8
size: few
J: TRBJ1-3
CDR3: CASSLRGRGNTIYF
DNA: TGTGCCAGCAGCCTCAGGGGGCGGGGAAACACCATATATTTT

D: .
V: TRBV10-2
size: .
J: TRBJ2-2
CDR3: CASSRTANTGELFF
DNA: TGCGCCAGCAGTCGGACAGCGAACACCGGGGAGCTGTTTTTT

D: .
V: TRBV29-1
size: .
J: TRBJ2-7
CDR3: CSVEFSSYEQYF
DNA: TGCAGCGTTGAATTTAGTTCCTACGAGCAGTACTTC

D: .
V: TRBV18
size: .
J: TRBJ1-4
CDR3: CASSPWQIATNEKLFF
DNA: TGTGCCAGCTCACCATGGCAGATTGCAACTAATGAAAAACTGTTTTTT

D: TRBD1
V: TRBV11-3
size: few
J: TRBJ1-4
CDR3: CASSYSPPGQPNEKLFF
DNA: TGTGCCAGCAGCTATTCCCCTCCGGGACAGCCTAATGAAAAACTGTTTTTT

D: TRBD1
V: TRBV15
size: few
J: TRBJ1-1
CDR3: CAAGEDRGLSTEAFF
DNA: TGTGCCGCTGGGGAGGACAGGGGGCTGAGCACTGAAGCTTTCTTT

D: .
V: TRBV18
size: .
J: TRBJ1-1
CDR3: CASSLLPDGNTEAFF
DNA: TGTGCCAGCTCACTACTGCCGGACGGGAACACTGAAGCTTTCTTT

D: TRBD2
V: TRBV5-1
size: .
J: TRBJ2-5
CDR3: CASSTAGGPETQYF
DNA: TGCGCCAGCAGCACAGCGGGGGGGCCAGAGACCCAGTACTTC

D: TRBD1
V: TRBV11-3
size: .
J: TRBJ2-3
CDR3: CASSRQTGADTQYF
DNA: TGTGCCAGCAGCCGGCAAACAGGGGCAGATACGCAGTATTTT

D: .
V: TRBV9
size: .
J: TRBJ1-2
CDR3: CASSLAGAFNYGYTF
DNA: TGTGCCAGCAGTTTAGCGGGGGCCTTCAACTATGGCTACACCTTC

D: .
V: TRBV19
size: .
J: TRBJ1-2
CDR3: CASSVRQGVEGYTF
DNA: TGTGCCAGTAGTGTAAGGCAGGGAGTAGAAGGCTACACCTTC

D: .
V: TRBV30
size: .
J: TRBJ1-2
CDR3: CAWSRPQQGFYGYTF
DNA: TGTGCCTGGAGCCGGCCTCAACAGGGATTTTATGGCTACACCTTC

D: .
V: TRBV6-8
size: .
J: TRBJ1-5
CDR3: CASSYSRAVNQPQHF
DNA: TGTGCCAGCAGTTACTCGAGGGCCGTAAATCAGCCCCAGCATTTT

D: .
V: TRBV30
size: .
J: TRBJ1-1
CDR3: CAWSVPGENTEAFF
DNA: TGTGCCTGGAGTGTACCAGGGGAGAACACTGAAGCTTTCTTT

D: .
V: TRBV19
size: .
J: TRBJ2-7
CDR3: CASSPGPGEQYF
DNA: TGTGCCAGTAGCCCGGGGCCGGGGGAGCAGTACTTC

D: TRBD1
V: TRBV6-7
size: .
J: TRBJ2-7
CDR3: CASRGGTGLADEQYF
DNA: TGTGCCAGCAGGGGAGGGACAGGGCTAGCAGATGAGCAGTACTTC

D: .
V: TRBV18
size: .
J: TRBJ2-5
CDR3: CASSPSDTMGETQYF
DNA: TGTGCCAGCTCACCTTCAGATACGATGGGGGAGACCCAGTACTTC

D: .
V: TRBV19
size: .
J: TRBJ1-2
CDR3: CASSIDRSGGYTF
DNA: TGTGCCAGTAGTATAGATCGGTCCGGCGGCTACACCTTC

D: .
V: TRBV6-8
size: .
J: TRBJ1-4
CDR3: CASSYPGTEYEKLFF
DNA: TGTGCCAGCAGTTACCCCGGGACGGAGTATGAAAAACTGTTTTTT

D: TRBD1
V: TRBV6-8
size: .
J: TRBJ1-1
CDR3: CASRRLGQGAKNTEAFF
DNA: TGTGCCAGCAGGCGGTTGGGACAGGGGGCGAAGAACACTGAAGCTTTCTTT

D: TRBD2
V: TRBV15
size: .
J: TRBJ2-1
CDR3: CATREAGTYNEQFF
DNA: TGTGCCACCAGAGAAGCGGGAACCTACAATGAGCAGTTCTTC

D: .
V: TRBV29-1
size: .
J: TRBJ2-7
CDR3: CSVRTGSGEQYF
DNA: TGCAGCGTTCGTACAGGGTCGGGGGAGCAGTACTTC

D: .
V: TRBV14
size: .
J: TRBJ2-3
CDR3: CASSQAPHTQYF
DNA: TGTGCCAGCAGCCAAGCCCCCCATACGCAGTATTTT

D: .
V: TRBV5-1
size: once
J: TRBJ2-7
CDR3: CASSIGLGSGSYEQYF
DNA: TGCGCCAGCAGCATTGGCCTAGGGTCCGGCTCCTACGAGCAGTACTTC

D: .
V: TRBV11-3
size: .
J: TRBJ1-3
CDR3: CASSRGTFTSSGNTIYF
DNA: TGTGCCAGCAGCAGGGGGACGTTTACCTCCTCTGGAAACACCATATATTTT

D: TRBD1
V: TRBV6-8
size: medium-sized
J: TRBJ1-5
CDR3: CASSYSSRGDQPQHF
DNA: TGTGCCAGCAGTTACTCGAGCAGGGGGGATCAGCCCCAGCATTTT

D: .
V: TRBV18
size: .
J: TRBJ1-2
CDR3: CASSPPSTAQGFGYTF
DNA: TGTGCCAGCTCACCACCTTCCACAGCCCAGGGGTTCGGCTACACCTTC

D: .
V: TRBV30
size: .
J: TRBJ1-5
CDR3: CAWSVGFVQPQHF
DNA: TGTGCCTGGAGCGTAGGGTTCGTTCAGCCCCAGCATTTT

D: .
V: TRBV11-3
size: .
J: TRBJ2-1
CDR3: CASSRGSMGRGEQFF
DNA: TGTGCCAGCAGCCGCGGTAGCATGGGGAGGGGGGAGCAGTTCTTC

D: .
V: TRBV14
size: .
J: TRBJ1-2
CDR3: CASSQGRYGYTF
DNA: TGTGCCAGCAGCCAAGGACGCTATGGCTACACCTTC

D: .
V: TRBV4-1
size: .
J: TRBJ2-3
CDR3: CASSQLPRGGDTQYF
DNA: TGCGCCAGCAGCCAACTTCCCCGAGGGGGAGATACGCAGTATTTT

D: .
V: TRBV6-7
size: .
J: TRBJ1-5
CDR3: CASSYDSRPGQPQHF
DNA: TGTGCCAGCAGTTACGATAGCCGTCCGGGTCAGCCCCAGCATTTT

D: TRBD1
V: TRBV19
size: .
J: TRBJ1-1
CDR3: CASSNRGGTEAFF
DNA: TGTGCCAGTAGTAACAGGGGCGGTACTGAAGCTTTCTTT